The clone carrying this T cell receptor beta chain was detected a few times. Antigen: not known. RNA transcripts served as the template for amplifying TCR beta CDR3 regions. The HTBI set primed first-round TCR CDR3 RT-PCR. TCRdb re-called the multiplex PCR reads with MiXCR, one entry per CDR3 protein. The data contain roughly 700,000 distinct CDR3 sequences, 35% of them seen just once; the ten biggest clones take up around a third. This specimen comes from a study of T cells in Graves' hyperthyroidism and ophthalmopathy. Study results and caveats: Most thyroid clonotypes with frequency above 0.001 were detected in blood.

Uncontrolled infection, other autoimmune disease, pregnancy or lactation excluded patients. In germline, CDR1 is DFQATT, CDR2 SNEGSKA (reference sequence). The V and J ends lost 6 bases and 0 bases respectively, with 14 bases between them. This CDR3 has 14 residues. This receptor was identified in a woman in her thirties or forties with Graves' hyperthyroidism. What was sequenced was blood. The J gene is TRBJ1-1, the V gene TRBV20-1; maybe TRBD1 (6 bases). DNA of the CDR3: TGCAGTGCAAAAGGGGGACACCTGAACACTGAAGCTTTCTTT. Encoded protein: CSAKGGHLNTEAFF.